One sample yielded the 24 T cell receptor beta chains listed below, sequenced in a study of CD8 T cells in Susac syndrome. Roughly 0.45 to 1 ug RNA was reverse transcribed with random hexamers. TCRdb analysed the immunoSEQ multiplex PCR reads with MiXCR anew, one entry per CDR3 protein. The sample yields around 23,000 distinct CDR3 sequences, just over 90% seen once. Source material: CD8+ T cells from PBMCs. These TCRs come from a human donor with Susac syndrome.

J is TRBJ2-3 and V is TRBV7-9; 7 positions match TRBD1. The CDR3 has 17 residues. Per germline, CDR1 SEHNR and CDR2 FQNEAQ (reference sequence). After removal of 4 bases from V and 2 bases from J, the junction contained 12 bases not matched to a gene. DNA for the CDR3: TGTGCCAGCAGCTCACCCCGGGACAGCGAGACCACAGATACGCAGTATTTT. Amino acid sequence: CASSSPRDSETTDTQYF.

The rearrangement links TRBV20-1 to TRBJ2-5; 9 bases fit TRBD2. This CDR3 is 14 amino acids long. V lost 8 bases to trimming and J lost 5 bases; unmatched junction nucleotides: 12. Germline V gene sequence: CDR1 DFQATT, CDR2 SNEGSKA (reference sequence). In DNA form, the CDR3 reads TGCAGTTATGACTGGCGGGGGGGTGTGGAGACCCAGTACTTC. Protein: CSYDWRGGVETQYF.

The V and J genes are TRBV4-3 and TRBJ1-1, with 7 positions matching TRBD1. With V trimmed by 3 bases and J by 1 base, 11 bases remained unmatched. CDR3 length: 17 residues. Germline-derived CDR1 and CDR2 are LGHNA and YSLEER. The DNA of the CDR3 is TGCGCCAGCAGCCAGAGGGGTCCCGGGACAGCGAACACTGAAGCTTTCTTT. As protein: CASSQRGPGTANTEAFF.

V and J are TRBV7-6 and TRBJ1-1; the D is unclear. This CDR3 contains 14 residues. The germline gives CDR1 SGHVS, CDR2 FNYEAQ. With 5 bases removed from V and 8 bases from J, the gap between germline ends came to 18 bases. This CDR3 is CASSHDGRATEAFF. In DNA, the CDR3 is TGTGCCAGCAGCCATGACGGGCGGGCCACCGAAGCTTTCTTT.

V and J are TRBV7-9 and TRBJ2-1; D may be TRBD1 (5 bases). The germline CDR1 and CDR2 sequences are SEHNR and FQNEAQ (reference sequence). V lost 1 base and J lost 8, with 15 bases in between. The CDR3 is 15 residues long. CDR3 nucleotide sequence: TGTGCCAGCAGCTTAGGGCAGGGCTCAGGCCATGAGCAGTTCTTC. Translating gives CASSLGQGSGHEQFF.

In nucleotides, the CDR3 is TGCAGCGTCTCCCTAGCGGGGGGGCGAGGCGGGGAGCTGTTTTTT. Residues: CSVSLAGGRGGELFF. The chain recombines TRBV29-1 with TRBJ2-2; TRBD2 aligns across 12 bases. Trimming at V came to 6 bases and at J to 7 bases, leaving 9 bases not matched to a gene. This CDR3 is built from 15 residues. The germline V gene has CDR1 SQVTM and CDR2 ANQGSEA.

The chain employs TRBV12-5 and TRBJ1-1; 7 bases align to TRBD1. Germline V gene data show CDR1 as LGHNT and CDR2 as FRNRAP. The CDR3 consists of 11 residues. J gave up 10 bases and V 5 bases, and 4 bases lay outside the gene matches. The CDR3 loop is CASGEKGAAFF. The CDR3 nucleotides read TGTGCTAGTGGTGAAAAGGGGGCAGCTTTCTTT.

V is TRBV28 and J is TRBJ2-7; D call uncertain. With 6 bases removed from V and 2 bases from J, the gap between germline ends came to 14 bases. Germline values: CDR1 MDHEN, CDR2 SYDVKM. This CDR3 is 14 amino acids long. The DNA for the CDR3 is TGTGCCAGCAGGCCTCTTGACATCCCCTACGAGCAGTACTTC. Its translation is CASRPLDIPYEQYF.

CDR3 protein: CASSPLGQPQHF. CDR3 nucleotides: TGTGCCAGCAGCCCGCTGGGTCAGCCCCAGCATTTT. V usage is TRBV5-6 and J usage is TRBJ1-5; D ambiguous. Trimming left V 4 bases short and J 6 bases short, with 8 bases between. The CDR3 covers 12 residues. CDR1 and CDR2 from the germline V gene are SGHDT and YYEEEE. Full variable domain (missing parts from reference TRBV5-6 and TRBJ1-5): DAGVTQSPTHLIKTRGQQVTLRCSPKSGHDTVSWYQQALGQGPQFIFQYYEEEERQRGNFPDRFSGHQFPNYSSELNVNALLLGDSALYLCASSPLGQPQHFGDGTRLSIL.

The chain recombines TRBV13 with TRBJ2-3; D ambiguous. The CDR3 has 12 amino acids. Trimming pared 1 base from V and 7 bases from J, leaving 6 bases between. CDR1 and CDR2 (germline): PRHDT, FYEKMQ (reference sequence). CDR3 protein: CASSLVPNTQYF. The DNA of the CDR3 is TGTGCCAGCAGCTTAGTCCCTAATACGCAGTATTTT. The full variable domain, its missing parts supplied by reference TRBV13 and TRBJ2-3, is AAGVIQSPRHLIKEKRETATLKCYPIPRHDTVYWYQQGPGQDPQFLISFYEKMQSDKGSIPDRFSAQQFSDYHSELNMSSLELGDSALYFCASSLVPNTQYFGPGTRLTVL.

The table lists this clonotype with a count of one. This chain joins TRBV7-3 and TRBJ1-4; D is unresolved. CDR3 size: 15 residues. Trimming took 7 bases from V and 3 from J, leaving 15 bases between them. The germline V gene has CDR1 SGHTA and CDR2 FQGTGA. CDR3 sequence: CASTHTSDPNEKLFF. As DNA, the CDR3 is TGTGCCAGCACCCATACCTCGGACCCTAATGAAAAACTGTTTTTT.

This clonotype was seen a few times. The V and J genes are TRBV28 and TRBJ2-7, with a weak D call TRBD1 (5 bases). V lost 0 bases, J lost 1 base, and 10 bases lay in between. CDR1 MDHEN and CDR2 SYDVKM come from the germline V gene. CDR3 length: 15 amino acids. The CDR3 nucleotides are TGTGCCAGCAGTTTATGGACAGAGGTTTCCTACGAGCAGTACTTC. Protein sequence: CASSLWTEVSYEQYF.

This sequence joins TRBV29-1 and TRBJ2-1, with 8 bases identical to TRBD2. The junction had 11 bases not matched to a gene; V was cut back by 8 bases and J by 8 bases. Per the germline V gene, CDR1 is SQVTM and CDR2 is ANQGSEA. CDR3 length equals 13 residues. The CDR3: CSLYAGGLYEQFF. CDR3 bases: TGCAGCCTCTATGCGGGGGGCCTTTATGAGCAGTTCTTC.

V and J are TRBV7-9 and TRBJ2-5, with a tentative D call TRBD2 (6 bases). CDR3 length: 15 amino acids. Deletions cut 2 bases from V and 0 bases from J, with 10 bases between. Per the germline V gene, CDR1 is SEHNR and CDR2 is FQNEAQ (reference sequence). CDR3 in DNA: TGTGCCAGCAGCTTACGGGGGTTGGACCAAGAGACCCAGTACTTC. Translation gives CASSLRGLDQETQYF.

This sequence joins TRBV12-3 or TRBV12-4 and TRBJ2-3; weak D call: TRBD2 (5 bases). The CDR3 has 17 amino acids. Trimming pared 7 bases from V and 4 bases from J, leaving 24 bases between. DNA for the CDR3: TGTGCCAGCACCAACATGCGGACTCTACCTCCGGCAGATACGCAGTATTTT. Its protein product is CASTNMRTLPPADTQYF.

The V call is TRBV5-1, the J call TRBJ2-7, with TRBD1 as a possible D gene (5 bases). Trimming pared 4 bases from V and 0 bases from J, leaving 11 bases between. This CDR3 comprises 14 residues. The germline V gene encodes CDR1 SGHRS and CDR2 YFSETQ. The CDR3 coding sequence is TGCGCCAGCAGCGCTGTGGACAACTCCTACGAGCAGTACTTC. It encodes CASSAVDNSYEQYF. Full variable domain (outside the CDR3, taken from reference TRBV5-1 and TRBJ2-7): KAGVTQTPRYLIKTRGQQVTLSCSPISGHRSVSWYQQTPGQGLQFLFEYFSETQRNKGNFPGRFSGRQFSNSRSEMNVSTLELGDSALYLCASSAVDNSYEQYFGPGTRLTVT.

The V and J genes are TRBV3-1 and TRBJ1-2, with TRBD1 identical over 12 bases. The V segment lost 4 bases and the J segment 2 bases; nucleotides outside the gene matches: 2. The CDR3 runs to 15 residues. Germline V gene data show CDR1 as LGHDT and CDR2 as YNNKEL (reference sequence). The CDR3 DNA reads TGTGCCAGCAGCCTGGGACAGGGGGCGAACTATGGCTACACCTTC. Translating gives CASSLGQGANYGYTF.

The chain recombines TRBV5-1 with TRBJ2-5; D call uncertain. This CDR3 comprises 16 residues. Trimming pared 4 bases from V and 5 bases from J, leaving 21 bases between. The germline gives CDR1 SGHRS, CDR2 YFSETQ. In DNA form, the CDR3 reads TGCGCCAGCAGCCCCCGCCGGCGGATTACGGATGAGACCCAGTACTTC. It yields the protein CASSPRRRITDETQYF.

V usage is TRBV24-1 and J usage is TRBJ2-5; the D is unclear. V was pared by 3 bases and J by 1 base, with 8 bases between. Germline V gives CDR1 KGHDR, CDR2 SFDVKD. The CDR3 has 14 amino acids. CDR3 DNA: TGTGCCACCAGTGATGGGCTTCTCCAAGAGACCCAGTACTTC. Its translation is CATSDGLLQETQYF.

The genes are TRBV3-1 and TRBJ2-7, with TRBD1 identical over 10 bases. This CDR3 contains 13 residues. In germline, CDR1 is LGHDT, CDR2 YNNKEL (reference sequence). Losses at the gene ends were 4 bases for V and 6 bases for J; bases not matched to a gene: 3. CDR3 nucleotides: TGTGCCAGCAGCCCGGGACAGGGGTTCGAGCAGTACTTC. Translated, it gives CASSPGQGFEQYF.

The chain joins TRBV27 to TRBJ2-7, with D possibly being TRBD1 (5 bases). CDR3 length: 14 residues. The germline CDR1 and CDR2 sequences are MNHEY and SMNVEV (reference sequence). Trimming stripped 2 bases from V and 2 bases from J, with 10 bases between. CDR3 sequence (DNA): TGTGCCAGCAGTTTAAGGGGTCCGACCTACGAGCAGTACTTC. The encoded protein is CASSLRGPTYEQYF.

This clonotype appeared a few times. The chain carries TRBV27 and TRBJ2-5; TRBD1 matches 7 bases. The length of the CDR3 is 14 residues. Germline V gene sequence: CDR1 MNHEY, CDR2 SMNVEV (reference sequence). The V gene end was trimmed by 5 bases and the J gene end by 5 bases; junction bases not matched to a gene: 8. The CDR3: CASSLQGQQETQYF. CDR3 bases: TGTGCCAGCAGTCTCCAGGGACAGCAGGAGACCCAGTACTTC.

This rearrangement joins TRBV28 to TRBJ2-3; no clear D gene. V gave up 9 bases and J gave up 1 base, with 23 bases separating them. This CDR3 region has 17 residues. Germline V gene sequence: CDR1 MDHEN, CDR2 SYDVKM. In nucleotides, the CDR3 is TGTGCCAGTGAACTCTCGGTGGCACGATTACGCACAGATACGCAGTATTTT. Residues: CASELSVARLRTDTQYF. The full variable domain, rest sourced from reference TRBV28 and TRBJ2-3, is DVKVTQSSRYLVKRTGEKVFLECVQDMDHENMFWYRQDPGLGLRLIYFSYDVKMKEKGDIPEGYSVSREKKERFSLILESASTNQTSMYLCASELSVARLRTDTQYFGPGTRLTVL.

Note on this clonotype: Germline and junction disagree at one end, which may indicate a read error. The CDR3 loop is CATSSVGAEDLNTEALF. The CDR3 DNA is TGTGCCACCAGCAGCGTAGGGGCGGAGGACTTGAACACTGAAGCTCTCTTT. The chain combines TRBV15 with TRBJ1-1; TRBD1 might be the D (5 bases). Germline V gene lookup returns CDR1 LNHNV and CDR2 YYDKDF (reference sequence). The CDR3 sequence is 17 residues long.